This note documents a single T cell receptor beta chain sequence. What it binds is unknown. The CDR3 totals 15 residues. V lost 2 bases to trimming and J lost 3 bases; unmatched junction nucleotides: 3. From germline, CDR1 is GTSNPN and CDR2 SVGIG (reference sequence). The data were taken from a study of early T cells in non-severe SARS-CoV-2 infection. Notes on the study in general: VDJdb matching, biased toward anti-spike CD8 responses, missed private and CD4 specificities.

Attachment of unique molecular identifiers was made to individual cDNA molecules. Each CDR3 protein gets one entry after TCRdb re-called the 5' RACE reads with MiXCR. This sample yields about 84,000 distinct CDR3 sequences, of which about 12% are seen a single time; approximately 2.4% belongs to the top ten. V is TRBV30 and J is TRBJ2-2, with TRBD2 matching 10 bases. The sequence was obtained from an adult who was a healthcare worker with PCR-confirmed SARS-CoV-2 infection or an uninfected control (not recorded which). The source material was whole blood. CDR3 DNA: TGTGCCTGGAGTTTCCTAGCGGGAGACACCGGGGAGCTGTTTTTT. Translating gives CAWSFLAGDTGELFF.